This paragraph reports one T cell receptor (beta chain). As yet, its antigen is unknown. The CDR3 covers 13 residues. The germline V gene encodes CDR1 ENHRY and CDR2 SYGVKD. The J segment lost 5 bases and the V segment lost 4 bases, leaving 1 base of the junction unmatched. Repertoires were generated with immunoSEQ multiplex PCR, while TCRdb's copy carries only in-frame clones and drops some. The sample records more than 140,000 clones, 70% to 90% being singletons. The data stem from a study of cytomegalovirus exposure and HLA in healthy donors. The overall study: The same platform as the approximately 660 first-cohort repertoires was used for the roughly 130 validation repertoires, a later analysis reported. Overall study results and limits: The classifier, whose performance was assessed in both the original and validation cohorts, reportedly diagnosed cytomegalovirus status with high specificity and sensitivity. Associated with cytomegalovirus, according to the listing, were around 170 TCR beta chains. In vitro assays verified that three CMV-associated chains recognized CMV antigens specifically.

The receptor comes from a woman aged 18-35 years in good health and CMV-seropositive. The material sequenced was PBMCs. The chain combines TRBV10-3 with TRBJ2-2, with 7 bases matching TRBD2. In nucleotides, the CDR3 is TGTGCCATCAGTGTCGGGGGGACCGGGGAGCTGTTTTTT. Translated, it gives CAISVGGTGELFF.